Described below is a single T cell receptor beta chain sequence and its context. The target antigen is unknown. The PCR contained 60 Vbeta and 13 Jbeta primers. Some clones are missing from TCRdb's copy, which holds only in-frame ones; the method was immunoSEQ multiplex PCR. The data hold 150,000 to 200,000 clones, with roughly 80% observed a single time. V shed 1 base and J shed 6 bases, with 16 bases lying between them. Germline loops: CDR1 LNHNV, CDR2 YYDKDF (reference sequence). The CDR3 runs to 16 residues. The data belong to a study of cytomegalovirus exposure and HLA in healthy donors. Study-level points and caveats: A few V segments could not be told apart, such as TRBV6-2 and TRBV6-3, and were left out. The classifier reportedly diagnosed cytomegalovirus status with high sensitivity and specificity.

Sequences were obtained from PBMCs. The V and J genes are TRBV15 and TRBJ2-1; D is perhaps TRBD2 (6 bases). This receptor was identified in a female donor in good health and CMV-seronegative. CDR3: CATSRVRTISGNEQFF. For the CDR3, the DNA is TGTGCCACCAGCAGAGTGAGGACTATAAGTGGCAATGAGCAGTTCTTC.